This TCR beta chain was recovered during a study of blood T cell repertoires in COVID-19. Across the whole study: Whether acute or convalescent, the COVID-19 samples came from the United States, Italy and Spain. PBMCs, B-cell-depleted T cells, or T cells provided the cDNA or gDNA that made up the material.

Source study methods: Reference gene primer amplification gave estimated nucleated cell counts. Clones were read by immunoSEQ multiplex PCR, and TCRdb kept only the in-frame ones, dropping some. That table furnishes V, J and clone size, whereas the DNA furnished D and trimming. This sample carries about 190,000 clones, over 75% of them seen once, and the ten largest clones take roughly 12%. The J segment lost 0 bases and the V segment lost 10 bases, leaving 9 bases of the junction unmatched. CDR1 MNHEY and CDR2 SVGAGI come from the germline V gene. CDR3 size: 14 residues. The rearrangement links TRBV6-5 to TRBJ2-7; TRBD2 agrees at 7 bases. This receptor was obtained from a woman aged 50 to 60 with acute or convalescent COVID-19. The sequencing sample was made of peripheral blood. The CDR3 spells CATLGGVGSYEQYF. The CDR3 region has the DNA TGTGCCACCTTGGGGGGGGTAGGCTCCTACGAGCAGTACTTC.